This TCR beta chain appears in the sequencing data of a study of cytomegalovirus exposure and HLA in healthy donors. This clone showed up just once. The antigen remains unidentified. Profiling relied on immunoSEQ multiplex PCR, and the TCRdb table lists in-frame clones only, not all of them. The table has 150,000 to 200,000 clones, around 88% seen once. Overall study results and limits: It was reportedly the case that the classifier diagnosed cytomegalovirus status with high specificity and sensitivity.

The CDR3 has 14 amino acids. V lost 6 bases and J lost 0, with 9 bases in between. Germline CDR1 is SNHLY and CDR2 is FYNNEI. V is TRBV2 and J is TRBJ1-5; no clear D gene. This clonotype was obtained from a young woman in good health and CMV-seronegative. Material for sequencing was PBMCs. The CDR3 sequence: CASRPGPSNQPQHF. DNA for the CDR3: TGTGCCAGCAGGCCGGGTCCTAGCAATCAGCCCCAGCATTTT.